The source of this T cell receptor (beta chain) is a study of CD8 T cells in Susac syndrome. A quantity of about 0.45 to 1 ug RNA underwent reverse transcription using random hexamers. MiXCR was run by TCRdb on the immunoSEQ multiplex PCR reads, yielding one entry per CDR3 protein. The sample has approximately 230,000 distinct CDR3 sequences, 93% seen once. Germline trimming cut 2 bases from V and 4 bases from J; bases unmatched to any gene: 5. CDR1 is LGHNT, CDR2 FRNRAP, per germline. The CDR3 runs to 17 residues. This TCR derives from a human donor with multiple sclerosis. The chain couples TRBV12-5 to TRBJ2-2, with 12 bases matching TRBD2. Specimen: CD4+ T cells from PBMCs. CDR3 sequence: CASGLPRLAGVTGELFF. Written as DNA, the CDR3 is TGTGCTAGTGGTTTGCCTAGACTAGCGGGAGTCACCGGGGAGCTGTTTTTT.